This T cell receptor (beta chain) was identified in a study of T-cell reconstitution after alpha-beta-depleted transplantation in children. General study findings and limits: One year after transplant, T-cell counts and diversity came mostly from newly produced T cells.

This clonotype was recorded at least ten times. Antigen specificity is unknown. Germline V gene sequence: CDR1 SQVTM, CDR2 ANQGSEA. The CDR3 length is 16 residues. V lost 1 base and J lost 0, with 13 bases in between. Using unique molecular identifiers, the investigators prepared the TCRbeta library. Using its own MiXCR run on the PCR reads, TCRdb lists one record per CDR3 protein. Of approximately 110,000 distinct CDR3 sequences in the sample, roughly 24% were seen once. The V and J genes are TRBV29-1 and TRBJ1-3; the D is unclear. The sample here was PBMCs, mostly from graft donor cells, taken 180 days after TCRalphabeta/CD19-depleted stem cell transplant. This TCR came from a male patient between 2 and 15 years old who had a stem cell transplant for chronic granulomatous disease, so the T cells may come from the graft donor. The chain's CDR3 is CSVEGTPTYSGNTIYF. The CDR3 bases are TGCAGCGTTGAAGGGACTCCAACCTACTCTGGAAACACCATATATTTT.